The rows below give T cell receptor beta chains drawn from one sample of a study of OX40 agonist ivuxolimab in advanced cancers. TCRdb keeps only in-frame clones here, not all; method: immunoSEQ multiplex PCR. The data show about 77,000 clones, around nine tenths seen once. The sequencing here drew on CD4+ or CD8+ T cells sorted from blood, taken in a trial of the OX40 agonist ivuxolimab. These TCRs come from an adult with an advanced solid tumor such as melanoma, head and neck, liver or kidney cancer. CDR3s include the opening cysteine and the closing phenylalanine or tryptophan. Each record gives: D gene, CDR3 length, clone size, V gene, J gene, CDR3 protein, CDR3 DNA. The D gene is left open where the match is weak. Clone size appears in some rows only: once, few, many, or a class for an expanded clone.

D gene: .; CDR3 length: 13; clone size: .; V gene: TRBV29-1; J gene: TRBJ2-1; CDR3 protein: CSVGTRGGNEQFF; CDR3 DNA: TGCAGCGTTGGGACTCGAGGAGGCAATGAGCAGTTCTTC
D gene: .; CDR3 length: 12; clone size: .; V gene: TRBV11-3; J gene: TRBJ2-7; CDR3 protein: CASSLTRGEQYF; CDR3 DNA: TGTGCCAGCAGCCTAACTAGAGGAGAGCAGTACTTC
D gene: TRBD1; CDR3 length: 14; clone size: .; V gene: TRBV28; J gene: TRBJ2-7; CDR3 protein: CASSTTGTAYEQYF; CDR3 DNA: TGTGCCAGCAGTACCACCGGGACAGCCTACGAGCAGTACTTC
D gene: TRBD2; CDR3 length: 13; clone size: .; V gene: TRBV25-1; J gene: TRBJ2-1; CDR3 protein: CASSLGTRDEQFF; CDR3 DNA: TGTGCCAGCAGTCTCGGGACTAGGGATGAGCAGTTCTTC
D gene: TRBD1; CDR3 length: 17; clone size: .; V gene: TRBV28; J gene: TRBJ2-6; CDR3 protein: CATRPGTGGSGANVLTF; CDR3 DNA: TGTGCCACGCGACCCGGGACAGGGGGCTCCGGGGCCAACGTCCTGACTTTC
D gene: .; CDR3 length: 14; clone size: .; V gene: TRBV11-2; J gene: TRBJ2-7; CDR3 protein: CASSKGIGYDEQYF; CDR3 DNA: TGTGCCAGCAGCAAAGGTATTGGGTACGACGAGCAGTACTTC
D gene: .; CDR3 length: 14; clone size: .; V gene: TRBV27; J gene: TRBJ1-2; CDR3 protein: CASSLRQAHYGYTF; CDR3 DNA: TGTGCCAGCAGTTTACGACAGGCTCACTATGGCTACACCTTC
D gene: TRBD1; CDR3 length: 14; clone size: .; V gene: TRBV10-2; J gene: TRBJ1-2; CDR3 protein: CASRAGTGNYGYTF; CDR3 DNA: TGCGCCAGCAGGGCCGGGACAGGGAACTATGGCTACACCTTC
D gene: TRBD1; CDR3 length: 14; clone size: .; V gene: TRBV5-1; J gene: TRBJ2-7; CDR3 protein: CASSLEQGAYEQYF; CDR3 DNA: TGCGCCAGCAGCTTGGAACAGGGGGCCTACGAGCAGTACTTC
D gene: TRBD1; CDR3 length: 16; clone size: .; V gene: TRBV7-3; J gene: TRBJ1-2; CDR3 protein: CASSLSPGGLNYGYTF; CDR3 DNA: TGTGCCAGCAGCTTATCGCCAGGGGGTCTAAACTATGGCTACACCTTC
D gene: TRBD1; CDR3 length: 18; clone size: .; V gene: TRBV11-2; J gene: TRBJ2-1; CDR3 protein: CASSWLINPGTAYNEQFF; CDR3 DNA: TGTGCCAGCAGCTGGTTAATTAATCCCGGGACAGCGTACAATGAGCAGTTCTTC
D gene: TRBD2; CDR3 length: 15; clone size: .; V gene: TRBV6-5; J gene: TRBJ2-1; CDR3 protein: CASGSTSGASNEQFF; CDR3 DNA: TGTGCCAGCGGGTCGACTAGCGGGGCCTCCAATGAGCAGTTCTTC
D gene: TRBD1; CDR3 length: 15; clone size: once; V gene: TRBV7-8; J gene: TRBJ2-1; CDR3 protein: CASTVISGRGNEQFF; CDR3 DNA: TGTGCCAGCACCGTGATCTCAGGCAGGGGGAATGAGCAGTTCTTC
D gene: .; CDR3 length: 13; clone size: .; V gene: TRBV29-1; J gene: TRBJ1-5; CDR3 protein: CSVAAGVNQPQHF; CDR3 DNA: TGCAGCGTTGCGGCAGGGGTCAATCAGCCCCAGCATTTT
D gene: .; CDR3 length: 13; clone size: .; V gene: TRBV15; J gene: TRBJ1-1; CDR3 protein: CATRIGLNTEAFF; CDR3 DNA: TGTGCCACCAGGATAGGGCTGAACACTGAAGCTTTCTTT
D gene: .; CDR3 length: 13; clone size: .; V gene: TRBV30; J gene: TRBJ1-4; CDR3 protein: CAWSQVLNEKLFF; CDR3 DNA: TGTGCCTGGAGTCAGGTCCTTAATGAAAAACTGTTTTTT
D gene: .; CDR3 length: 14; clone size: .; V gene: TRBV6-5; J gene: TRBJ2-5; CDR3 protein: CASSYLASQETQYF; CDR3 DNA: TGTGCCAGCAGTTACCTTGCCAGCCAAGAGACCCAGTACTTC
D gene: .; CDR3 length: 14; clone size: .; V gene: TRBV6-5; J gene: TRBJ1-2; CDR3 protein: CASSYGAGHYGYTF; CDR3 DNA: TGTGCCAGCAGTTACGGCGCAGGACACTATGGCTACACCTTC
D gene: .; CDR3 length: 14; clone size: .; V gene: TRBV30; J gene: TRBJ2-4; CDR3 protein: CAWAAGLAKNIQYF; CDR3 DNA: TGTGCCTGGGCGGCGGGGCTAGCCAAAAACATTCAGTACTTC
D gene: .; CDR3 length: 14; clone size: .; V gene: TRBV5-1; J gene: TRBJ2-3; CDR3 protein: CASSPGTFTDTQYF; CDR3 DNA: TGCGCCAGCAGCCCCGGGACGTTCACAGATACGCAGTATTTT
D gene: .; CDR3 length: 11; clone size: .; V gene: TRBV20-1; J gene: TRBJ2-7; CDR3 protein: CSASRGGEQYF; CDR3 DNA: TGCAGTGCCAGTCGAGGGGGCGAGCAGTACTTC
D gene: .; CDR3 length: 21; clone size: .; V gene: TRBV19; J gene: TRBJ2-7; CDR3 protein: CASSIVFGQGRGLAYSYEQYF; CDR3 DNA: TGTGCCAGTAGTATAGTCTTTGGACAGGGTCGCGGACTAGCGTATTCCTACGAGCAGTACTTC
D gene: .; CDR3 length: 15; clone size: .; V gene: TRBV12-2; J gene: TRBJ2-7; CDR3 protein: CASRLDILPSYEQYF; CDR3 DNA: TGTGCAAGTCGCTTAGACATCTTGCCCTCCTACGAGCAGTACTTC
D gene: TRBD1; CDR3 length: 18; clone size: once; V gene: TRBV7-6; J gene: TRBJ2-1; CDR3 protein: CASSPVPGQGGTYNEQFF; CDR3 DNA: TGTGCCAGCAGCCCAGTCCCGGGACAGGGGGGCACCTACAATGAGCAGTTCTTC
D gene: .; CDR3 length: 13; clone size: few; V gene: TRBV4-1; J gene: TRBJ1-2; CDR3 protein: CASSQALNYGYTF; CDR3 DNA: TGCGCCAGCAGCCAAGCTCTTAACTATGGCTACACCTTC
D gene: .; CDR3 length: 14; clone size: .; V gene: TRBV6-1; J gene: TRBJ1-1; CDR3 protein: CASSGRERGTEAFF; CDR3 DNA: TGTGCCAGCAGCGGAAGGGAGCGGGGCACTGAAGCTTTCTTT
D gene: .; CDR3 length: 19; clone size: .; V gene: TRBV19; J gene: TRBJ2-6; CDR3 protein: CASSTVPGLGRSGANVLTF; CDR3 DNA: TGTGCCAGTAGTACCGTTCCCGGTTTAGGACGCTCTGGGGCCAACGTCCTGACTTTC
D gene: .; CDR3 length: 14; clone size: .; V gene: TRBV7-2; J gene: TRBJ1-1; CDR3 protein: CASSLDSGALEAFF; CDR3 DNA: TGTGCCAGCAGCTTAGATTCAGGGGCGCTTGAAGCTTTCTTT
D gene: TRBD1; CDR3 length: 15; clone size: few; V gene: TRBV9; J gene: TRBJ2-3; CDR3 protein: CASSVTGVNTDTQYF; CDR3 DNA: TGTGCCAGCAGCGTGACAGGGGTCAACACAGATACGCAGTATTTT
D gene: .; CDR3 length: 13; clone size: .; V gene: TRBV14; J gene: TRBJ1-5; CDR3 protein: CASSRDPSEPQHF; CDR3 DNA: TGTGCCAGCAGCCGCGACCCGAGTGAGCCCCAGCATTTT
D gene: .; CDR3 length: 14; clone size: .; V gene: TRBV4-1; J gene: TRBJ1-4; CDR3 protein: CASRDVRAFEKLFF; CDR3 DNA: TGCGCCAGCCGGGACGTACGGGCTTTCGAAAAACTGTTTTTT
D gene: TRBD2; CDR3 length: 15; clone size: once; V gene: TRBV10-3; J gene: TRBJ2-1; CDR3 protein: CAIRTSGGLYNEQFF; CDR3 DNA: TGTGCCATCAGGACTAGCGGGGGCCTTTACAATGAGCAGTTCTTC
D gene: .; CDR3 length: 13; clone size: .; V gene: TRBV30; J gene: TRBJ1-4; CDR3 protein: CACATATNEKLFF; CDR3 DNA: TGTGCCTGCGCGACAGCAACTAATGAAAAACTGTTTTTT
D gene: .; CDR3 length: 15; clone size: .; V gene: TRBV4-2; J gene: TRBJ1-4; CDR3 protein: CASSLRYPTTEKLFF; CDR3 DNA: TGTGCCAGCAGCCTCAGATACCCTACCACTGAAAAACTGTTTTTT
D gene: TRBD1; CDR3 length: 15; clone size: .; V gene: TRBV5-4; J gene: TRBJ2-7; CDR3 protein: CASSLANRGQYEQYF; CDR3 DNA: TGTGCCAGCAGCTTGGCCAACAGGGGGCAGTACGAGCAGTACTTC
D gene: .; CDR3 length: 17; clone size: .; V gene: TRBV4-1; J gene: TRBJ2-7; CDR3 protein: CASSPPPGRGPFHEQYF; CDR3 DNA: TGCGCCAGCAGCCCACCCCCGGGTCGCGGGCCTTTCCACGAGCAGTACTTC
D gene: TRBD1; CDR3 length: 11; clone size: .; V gene: TRBV29-1; J gene: TRBJ1-2; CDR3 protein: CSVGDRGGYTF; CDR3 DNA: TGCAGCGTAGGGGACAGGGGTGGCTACACCTTC
D gene: .; CDR3 length: 14; clone size: few; V gene: TRBV27; J gene: TRBJ1-1; CDR3 protein: CASSFTYRAPEAFF; CDR3 DNA: TGTGCCAGCAGTTTTACCTACAGGGCTCCTGAAGCTTTCTTT
D gene: .; CDR3 length: 13; clone size: .; V gene: TRBV5-5; J gene: TRBJ1-2; CDR3 protein: CASTQRANYGYTF; CDR3 DNA: TGTGCCAGCACCCAACGGGCTAACTATGGCTACACCTTC
D gene: TRBD2; CDR3 length: 17; clone size: .; V gene: TRBV2; J gene: TRBJ2-3; CDR3 protein: CASSRFRVAGGTDTQYF; CDR3 DNA: TGTGCCAGCAGCAGGTTTCGGGTAGCGGGTGGTACAGATACGCAGTATTTT
D gene: .; CDR3 length: 14; clone size: .; V gene: TRBV18; J gene: TRBJ2-6; CDR3 protein: CASSSRFGANVLTF; CDR3 DNA: TGTGCCAGCTCATCGAGGTTCGGGGCCAACGTCCTGACTTTC
D gene: TRBD2; CDR3 length: 15; clone size: .; V gene: TRBV6-5; J gene: TRBJ2-5; CDR3 protein: CASRRTPNGGETQYF; CDR3 DNA: TGTGCCAGCAGACGCACTCCTAACGGGGGGGAGACCCAGTACTTC
D gene: TRBD1; CDR3 length: 16; clone size: .; V gene: TRBV11-3; J gene: TRBJ1-3; CDR3 protein: CASSSGQEYSGNTIYF; CDR3 DNA: TGTGCCAGCAGCTCAGGACAGGAGTACTCTGGAAACACCATATATTTT
D gene: .; CDR3 length: 13; clone size: .; V gene: TRBV29-1; J gene: TRBJ2-1; CDR3 protein: CSVRQTFYNEQFF; CDR3 DNA: TGCAGCGTTCGACAGACATTTTACAATGAGCAGTTCTTC
D gene: .; CDR3 length: 17; clone size: .; V gene: TRBV18; J gene: TRBJ2-3; CDR3 protein: CASSPLFEQTTTDTQYF; CDR3 DNA: TGTGCCAGCTCACCGCTGTTTGAGCAGACTACCACAGATACGCAGTATTTT
D gene: .; CDR3 length: 17; clone size: .; V gene: TRBV15; J gene: TRBJ1-1; CDR3 protein: CATSRGRVQGPNTEAFF; CDR3 DNA: TGTGCCACCAGCAGAGGCAGGGTGCAGGGCCCGAACACTGAAGCTTTCTTT
D gene: TRBD1; CDR3 length: 13; clone size: .; V gene: TRBV29-1; J gene: TRBJ1-1; CDR3 protein: CSSRQGPNTEAFF; CDR3 DNA: TGCAGCAGTAGACAGGGCCCGAACACTGAAGCTTTCTTT